This T cell receptor beta chain came from a study of cytomegalovirus exposure and HLA in healthy donors. Repertoires were generated with immunoSEQ multiplex PCR, while TCRdb's copy carries only in-frame clones and drops some. The sample contains about 200,000 clones, approximately 78% of which appear only once. This clonotype was obtained from a woman aged 25 to 39 in good health and CMV-seronegative. Sample: PBMCs.

CDR3 nucleotides: TGTGCCAGCAGTGAGGGGAGGGGCGGGGAGCTGTTTTTT. Translation: CASSEGRGGELFF. The V and J genes are TRBV2 and TRBJ2-2; 7 nucleotides agree with TRBD2. This CDR3 is 13 amino acids long. The junction had 2 bases not matched to a gene; V was cut back by 3 bases and J by 7 bases. Germline CDR1 reads SNHLY; CDR2 reads FYNNEI.